Described below is a single T cell receptor (beta chain) sequence and its context. Some clones are missing from TCRdb's copy, which holds only in-frame ones; the method was immunoSEQ multiplex PCR. Of tens of thousands of clones detected, 84% appear once; the ten largest clones hold 38%. The sample comes from a study of control samples from healthy donors and cancer patients. Deletions cut 7 bases from V and 0 bases from J, with 16 bases between. Looked up from germline, CDR1 is MNHNY and CDR2 is SVGAGI (reference sequence). This CDR3 spans 15 amino acids. The receptor comes from a man in his 70s with lung cancer. The rearrangement uses TRBV6-6 and TRBJ2-7, with D perhaps being TRBD1 or TRBD2 (6 bases each). Material: PBMCs. The CDR3 reads CASMERGGSSYEQYF. In DNA, the CDR3 is TGTGCCAGCATGGAACGAGGGGGGAGCTCCTACGAGCAGTACTTC.